Below are 16 T cell receptor beta chains sequenced from a single sample in a study of immune evolution from preneoplasia to lung adenocarcinoma. Generated by immunoSEQ multiplex PCR, the TCRdb table keeps only in-frame clones and is missing some. Of more than 15,000 clones in the sample, around 88% are singletons; the top ten hold 2% to 3%. The sequencing sample was made of FFPE invasive lung adenocarcinoma tissue. These receptors all come from a person aged 70 to 79 with invasive lung adenocarcinoma.

This clone is a singleton in its sample. V gene TRBV19 combines with J gene TRBJ2-1, with 14 positions matching TRBD2. V lost 0 bases, J lost 7 bases, and 5 bases stayed unmatched. The CDR3 extends over 17 amino acids. The germline V gene encodes CDR1 LNHDA and CDR2 SQIVND (reference sequence). This CDR3 is CASSIDLTSGGVNEQFF. The CDR3 DNA sequence: TGTGCCAGTAGTATAGATCTGACTAGCGGGGGGGTAAATGAGCAGTTCTTC.

V usage is TRBV18 and J usage is TRBJ2-2, with 8 bases fitting TRBD1. The germline V gene has CDR1 KGHSH and CDR2 LQKENI. The CDR3 extends over 16 amino acids. V trimming: 2 bases; J trimming: 4 bases; junction bases outside the gene matches: 6. CDR3 loop: CASSPRSGGATGELFF. CDR3 sequence (DNA): TGTGCCAGCTCACCAAGGTCAGGGGGCGCCACCGGGGAGCTGTTTTTT.

This chain uses TRBV4-1 with TRBJ1-1; no definite D call. Germline assignment: CDR1 MGHRA and CDR2 YSYEKL. The CDR3 loop spans 16 amino acids. Trimming stripped 0 bases from V and 1 base from J, with 12 bases between. As DNA, the CDR3 is TGCGCCAGCAGCCAAGATCGGGGAGGGTGGAACACTGAAGCTTTCTTT. Translation gives CASSQDRGGWNTEAFF.

This sequence joins TRBV7-9 and TRBJ2-3; TRBD1 is a possible D gene (6 bases). This CDR3 has 14 residues. V lost 1 base to trimming and J lost 2 bases, with 7 bases between them. Germline V gives CDR1 SEHNR, CDR2 FQNEAQ (reference sequence). CDR3 bases: TGTGCCAGCAGCTTAGACAGGGACACAGATACGCAGTATTTT. Its protein is CASSLDRDTDTQYF.

This clone has just one count. The chain recombines TRBV15 with TRBJ1-1; 8 bases match TRBD1. From germline, CDR1 is LNHNV and CDR2 YYDKDF (reference sequence). Trimming at V came to 4 bases and at J to 1 base, leaving 2 bases not matched to a gene. The CDR3 is made up of 14 amino acids. DNA for the CDR3: TGTGCCACCAGCACAACAGGGGGGAACACTGAAGCTTTCTTT. Amino acid sequence: CATSTTGGNTEAFF.

J is TRBJ1-4 and V is TRBV7-6, with 7 bases aligning to TRBD1. Unmatched junction bases numbered 9, after V lost 5 bases and J lost 0 bases. From germline, CDR1 is SGHVS and CDR2 FNYEAQ. The CDR3 sequence is 17 residues long. As DNA, the CDR3 is TGTGCCAGCAGCCTACAGGGGCCCCTGGCAACTAATGAAAAACTGTTTTTT. Translating gives CASSLQGPLATNEKLFF. Full variable domain (remainder filled in from reference TRBV7-6 and TRBJ1-4): GAGVSQSPRYKVTKRGQDVALRCDPISGHVSLYWYRQALGQGPEFLTYFNYEAQQDKSGLPNDRFSAERPEGSISTLTIQRTEQRDSAMYRCASSLQGPLATNEKLFFGSGTQLSVL.

V is TRBV7-2 and J is TRBJ1-5; D unresolved. With 0 bases removed from V and 0 bases from J, the gap between germline ends came to 6 bases. The germline V gene encodes CDR1 SGHTA and CDR2 FQGNSA. The CDR3 consists of 15 residues. CDR3 bases: TGTGCCAGCAGCTTAGCGCGGAATAGCAATCAGCCCCAGCATTTT. Protein product: CASSLARNSNQPQHF.

This clone appeared once. J is TRBJ1-2 and V is TRBV6-5, with 10 bases that match TRBD1. The junction had 8 bases not matched to a gene; V was cut back by 6 bases and J by 7 bases. CDR1 and CDR2 (germline): MNHEY, SVGAGI. This CDR3 spans 14 amino acids. The CDR3 here is CASSRQGAGGGYTF. CDR3 nucleotide sequence: TGTGCCAGCAGCCGACAGGGGGCAGGGGGTGGCTACACCTTC.

The gene calls are TRBV18 and TRBJ2-5; D is perhaps TRBD2 (6 bases). Trimming removed 0 bases from V and 4 bases from J, with 15 bases in between. CDR3 length: 16 amino acids. From germline, CDR1 is KGHSH and CDR2 LQKENI. Here the CDR3 reads CASSPPQGGIGETQYF. The CDR3 DNA is TGTGCCAGCTCACCACCGCAGGGAGGTATAGGAGAGACCCAGTACTTC.

In this sample, this clone turned up once. The J gene is TRBJ2-7, the V gene TRBV10-1, with a weak D call TRBD2 (6 bases). CDR3 size: 15 residues. Germline V gene sequence: CDR1 WNHNN, CDR2 SYGVQD (reference sequence). V dropped 6 bases and J dropped 7 bases, with 22 bases sitting between them. CDR3 nucleotides: TGCGCCAGCAGCCCGGGTGGAGGGCCGTTGGTAGAGCAGTACTTC. The encoded protein is CASSPGGGPLVEQYF.

V usage is TRBV21-1 and J usage is TRBJ2-1; whether TRBD2, the table's D call, matches the DNA was not checked. TRBV21-1 is a documented pseudogene. This CDR3 region has 17 residues. DNA for the CDR3: TGTGCCAGCAGCAATTCCCGAAGCTCGGTCGAAAGCAATGAGCAGTTCTTC. Residues: CASSNSRSSVESNEQFF.

This chain connects TRBV4-1 to TRBJ1-1; possible D gene TRBD1, 6 bases. Germline CDR1 and CDR2: MGHRA and YSYEKL. Trimming left V 1 base short and J 0 bases short, with 18 bases between. This CDR3 is 18 amino acids long. The CDR3 coding sequence is TGCGCCAGCAGCCAAGTTTTGAGGGGGGGCTCCATGAACACTGAAGCTTTCTTT. It is translated as CASSQVLRGGSMNTEAFF.

The J gene is TRBJ1-5, the V gene TRBV6-1; a possible D gene is TRBD1 (5 bases). In germline, CDR1 is MNHNS, CDR2 SASEGT. V was cut by 6 bases and J by 4 bases, with 16 bases left in between. The length of the CDR3 is 15 residues. The CDR3: CASRAPGVRNQPQHF. The CDR3 DNA sequence: TGTGCCAGCAGGGCCCCGGGGGTGCGAAATCAGCCCCAGCATTTT.

The chain links TRBV6-5 to TRBJ2-7; a weak D match, TRBD1 (6 bases). Trimming stripped 2 bases from V and 3 bases from J, with 11 bases between. The V gene's germline CDR1 is MNHEY and CDR2 SVGAGI. There are 14 residues in the CDR3. The CDR3 bases are TGTGCCAGCAGTTACGGGGACAACAGCTACGAGCAGTACTTC. Its protein is CASSYGDNSYEQYF.

The V gene is TRBV7-9, the J gene TRBJ2-1; D remains unclear. Germline CDR1 and CDR2: SEHNR and FQNEAQ (reference sequence). The CDR3 is 12 amino acids. The V end lost 6 bases, the J end lost 3 bases, and 6 bases lay between the germline ends. Here the CDR3 reads CASRANYNEQFF. The CDR3 DNA sequence: TGTGCCAGCAGGGCAAACTACAATGAGCAGTTCTTC.

V is TRBV5-6 and J is TRBJ2-5, with 7 bases matching TRBD2. This CDR3 region has 14 residues. V gave up 0 bases and J gave up 4 bases; unmatched junction bases: 3. Germline CDR1 reads SGHDT; CDR2 reads YYEEEE. The CDR3 bases are TGTGCCAGCAGCTTGGTGGGGGGGGGAGAGACCCAGTACTTC. It yields the protein CASSLVGGGETQYF.